These T cell receptor beta chains were read from a single sample in a study of blood T cell repertoires in COVID-19. Measured with immunoSEQ multiplex PCR; TCRdb has only the in-frame clones, and not every one. The sample contains about 54,000 clones, roughly 84% of which appear only once. The sample taken for sequencing was peripheral blood. These receptors all come from a man in his fifties or sixties with active COVID-19. CDR3s include the opening cysteine and the closing phenylalanine or tryptophan. The order of the fields is J gene, V gene, D gene, clone size, CDR3 DNA, CDR3 protein. A D gene is named only where the DNA matches it firmly. The size field is filled for only some rows; it gives once, few, many or a size class.

TRBJ1-5	TRBV28	.	few	TGTGCCAGCAGTTTAGAATCAGGTTCTGCTAATCAGCCCCAGCATTTT	CASSLESGSANQPQHF
TRBJ2-7	TRBV19	TRBD2	few	TGTGCCAGTAGTACCCCGTGGACTAGCGGGAAGGGCGAGCAGTACTTC	CASSTPWTSGKGEQYF
TRBJ2-3	TRBV9	TRBD2	.	TGTGCCAGCAGCGTAGCGACTCCTAGCGGGGGGGCCCTAAGCACAGATACGCAGTATTTT	CASSVATPSGGALSTDTQYF
TRBJ1-5	TRBV7-2	TRBD1	.	TGTGCCAGCAGCGTACAGGGGATAGATCAGCCCCAGCATTTT	CASSVQGIDQPQHF
TRBJ1-6	TRBV2	.	once	TGTGCCAGCAGTGGACAGGCCCATCCCTCCTATAATTCACCCCTCCACTTT	CASSGQAHPSYNSPLHF
TRBJ2-2	TRBV5-4	TRBD2	.	TGTGCCAGCAGGGTAGCGGGAGGACCCAAAAACACCGGGGAGCTGTTTTTT	CASRVAGGPKNTGELFF
TRBJ2-1	TRBV18	TRBD1	.	TGTGCCAGCTCACCCCACCCGGGACAGAGTTACAATGAGCAGTTCTTC	CASSPHPGQSYNEQFF
TRBJ2-7	TRBV3-1/TRBV3-2	.	few	TGTGCCAGCAGCCAAGCTAAGGAGCAGTACTTC	CASSQAKEQYF
TRBJ2-3	TRBV30	.	.	TGTGCCTGGAGTGTACAGGGTGCAGATACGCAGTATTTT	CAWSVQGADTQYF
TRBJ2-7	TRBV6-6	.	.	TGTGCCAGCAGTTTATTTCAGGGGTTAGAATACGAGCAGTACTTC	CASSLFQGLEYEQYF
TRBJ2-4	TRBV29-1	.	.	TGCAGCGCCCAGCCCATTACAGGGGCCAAAAACATTCAGTACTTC	CSAQPITGAKNIQYF
TRBJ2-5	TRBV18	.	.	TGTGCCAGCTCACCACCTTTAGCGGAGACCCAGTACTTC	CASSPPLAETQYF
TRBJ1-1	TRBV6-5	.	.	TGTGCCAGCAGTTCTTCAGATTTCAACACTGAAGCTTTCTTT	CASSSSDFNTEAFF
TRBJ2-2	TRBV5-1	.	.	TGCGCCAGCAGCTTGTTGTCCAGGGGCTCCGGGGAGCTGTTTTTT	CASSLLSRGSGELFF
TRBJ1-2	TRBV5-4	TRBD1	.	TGTGCCAGCAGCTTGGGTCAGGGGGTCTATGGCTACACCTTC	CASSLGQGVYGYTF
TRBJ2-1	TRBV5-6	TRBD2	.	TGTGCCAGCAGCTTGGGTCTAGCGGGAGGACACAATGAGCAGTTCTTC	CASSLGLAGGHNEQFF
TRBJ2-1	TRBV20-1	TRBD2	.	TGCAGTGCTAGTCCGCGGGGGGGCTTTAGCTCCTACAATGAGCAGTTCTTC	CSASPRGGFSSYNEQFF
TRBJ2-5	TRBV15	TRBD1	.	TGTGCCACCAGCATCCGACAGGGGGCGGCTGAAGAGACCCAGTACTTC	CATSIRQGAAEETQYF
TRBJ2-1	TRBV7-8	.	.	TGTGCCAGCAGCTTAAGACTTTACAATGAGCAGTTCTTC	CASSLRLYNEQFF
TRBJ1-2	TRBV10-3	.	once	TGTGCCATCAGCGGAGACAGTAACTATGGCTACACCTTC	CAISGDSNYGYTF
TRBJ1-2	TRBV23-1	.	.	TGCGCCAGCAGTCAGAGGGCCGGCCCCTTCTATGGCTACACCTTC	CASSQRAGPFYGYTF
TRBJ1-6	TRBV27	TRBD1	.	TGTGCCAGCAGTTTAGTGACAGGGGGCTCCCTCTATAATTCACCCCTCCACTTT	CASSLVTGGSLYNSPLHF
TRBJ2-3	TRBV25-1	TRBD2	few	TGTGCCAGCCCCGGCGGGGGAGATACGCAGTATTTT	CASPGGGDTQYF
TRBJ1-4	TRBV5-1	.	.	TGCGCCAGCGGAATGGGGCAGGGAGAAAAACTGTTTTTT	CASGMGQGEKLFF
TRBJ1-1	TRBV28	.	few	TGTGCCAGCAGTTTCCGGGACACTGAAGCTTTCTTT	CASSFRDTEAFF
TRBJ1-6	TRBV18	.	.	TGTGCCAGCTCGCTGAGGGAGGTGGACGCCCTCCACTTT	CASSLREVDALHF
TRBJ1-2	TRBV7-9	TRBD1	.	TGTGCCAGCAGCCCTACAGGGGTTTTAGGCTACACCTTC	CASSPTGVLGYTF
TRBJ2-1	TRBV24-1	.	.	TGTGCCACCAGTGATGGGTATCAGGGGGGATATGAGCAGTTCTTC	CATSDGYQGGYEQFF
TRBJ1-3	TRBV6-6	.	few	TGTGCCAGCAGTCACCAGAGGGTCTCTGGAAACACCATATATTTT	CASSHQRVSGNTIYF
TRBJ2-7	TRBV4-2	.	few	TGTGCCAGCAGCCAAGATTGGGACTCCGAGCAGTACTTC	CASSQDWDSEQYF
TRBJ2-2	TRBV7-2	TRBD2	.	TGTGCCAGCAGCCCGGGGGGGGGACTAGCGGGAGGGCCCTCCGGGGAGCTGTTTTTT	CASSPGGGLAGGPSGELFF
TRBJ1-2	TRBV5-6	.	.	TGTGCCAGCAGCTTCAGTTATGGCTACACCTTC	CASSFSYGYTF
TRBJ1-1	TRBV19	TRBD1	.	TGTGCCAGTAGTATATACGGACAGGATGCATACACTGAAGCTTTCTTT	CASSIYGQDAYTEAFF
TRBJ2-3	TRBV19	TRBD2	.	TGTGCCAGTAGTATCCCAGGACTAGCGGGGGGCACAGATACGCAGTATTTT	CASSIPGLAGGTDTQYF
TRBJ2-7	TRBV5-8	.	few	TGTGCCAGCAGCTTTGGCGGACAGTCCTACGAGCAGTACTTC	CASSFGGQSYEQYF
TRBJ1-2	TRBV4-2	TRBD1	.	TGTGCCAGCAGCCAAGATTTAGGACAGGGGGTTCTCTATGGCTACACCTTC	CASSQDLGQGVLYGYTF
TRBJ2-2	TRBV2	TRBD2	.	TGTGCCAGCAGAGCCTCTAGCGGGAGGGCCGCCGGGGAGCTGTTTTTT	CASRASSGRAAGELFF
TRBJ1-5	TRBV28	.	.	TGTGCCAGCAGTCTCGGGACTCCCGGTTGGCCCCAGCATTTT	CASSLGTPGWPQHF
TRBJ2-5	TRBV28	.	.	TGTGCCAGCAGTTTACGAGGGGAGACCCAGTACTTC	CASSLRGETQYF
TRBJ1-6	TRBV7-9	.	few	TGTGCCAGCACCAGGAGCTCCTATAATTCACCCCTCCACTTT	CASTRSSYNSPLHF
TRBJ2-7	TRBV5-1	TRBD1	.	TGCGCCAGCAGCTCCGGACAGGGACAGGACGAGCAGTACTTC	CASSSGQGQDEQYF
TRBJ1-2	TRBV14	.	.	TGTGCCAGCAGCAGGGACTTCCGTTATGGCTACACCTTC	CASSRDFRYGYTF
TRBJ1-4	TRBV5-1	.	.	TGCGCCAGCAGCTTGGCCTCACGTACGGGGGAAAAACTGTTTTTT	CASSLASRTGEKLFF
TRBJ2-3	TRBV2	TRBD2	.	TGTGCCAGCAGTGTAGGTAATAGCGGGACAAGCACAGATACGCAGTATTTT	CASSVGNSGTSTDTQYF
TRBJ1-1	TRBV30	.	.	TGTGCCTGGACTGGACAGTCGAACACTGAAGCTTTCTTT	CAWTGQSNTEAFF
TRBJ2-5	TRBV5-1	TRBD1	.	TGCGCCAGCAGCCCGAGACAGGGGAGGGAGACCCAGTACTTC	CASSPRQGRETQYF
TRBJ2-6	TRBV18	.	.	TGTGCCAGCTCACCACTCCCAGGGGCCTTCTCTGGGGCCAACGTCCTGACTTTC	CASSPLPGAFSGANVLTF
TRBJ1-1	TRBV30	.	.	TGTGCCTGGGCTGAACAGGGCCCAGCTGAAGCTTTCTTT	CAWAEQGPAEAFF